These T cell receptor beta chains were read from a single sample in a study of post-analysis software for immune sequencing data. TCRdb processed the PCR reads anew with MiXCR; each CDR3 protein has one entry. The data contain 700,000 to 900,000 distinct CDR3 sequences, more than 45% of them singletons. The sample comprised blood. The receptors were gathered from a girl between 5 and 17 years old with multiple sclerosis. Each CDR3 is given without its conserved first and last residue.

cdr3_aa v_call
ASSAPHLKANYGYT TRBV9
ASSPRGGGEF TRBV27
ASSAGQPTDTQY TRBV7-2
ASSRGTSYNEQF TRBV6-5
ASSLAGPLGGYT TRBV3-1
ASERAGGFTDTQY TRBV7-2
ASSPRARGAGDTQY TRBV7-2
SARGVGVRETQY TRBV20-1
AIGQGIYEQY TRBV10-3
ASSYLAGLAGTQY TRBV6-5
ASSSDSLDTEAF TRBV12-3/TRBV12-4
ATSSLGLYNEQF TRBV15
ASSQGNEAF TRBV4-2
ASSRTGFGETQY TRBV5-5
ASSELSSGTGELF TRBV2